Listed here are 9 T cell receptor beta chains from one sample, sequenced in a study of regulatory T cells in long-lasting Graves disease. Researchers made TCR beta libraries by using iRepertoire HTBI primers and running Arm-PCR on CDR3 regions. TCRdb reprocessed the multiplex PCR reads via MiXCR and lists one record per CDR3 protein. The sample lists 400,000 to 500,000 distinct CDR3 sequences, around a fifth occurring once. Regarding time point: persistent/refractory GD, antithyroid drugs over 5 years with positive TRAb. From PBMCs, RNA was extracted and then used to make the TCR library. Sample: peripheral blood mononuclear cells (PBMCs), taken when the disease was refractory, from a patient treated with antithyroid drugs. These receptors originate from a female donor with Graves disease.

This clonotype was recorded at least ten times. The junction does not match germline at one end; this may be a read error. The rearrangement uses TRBV12-3 or TRBV12-4 and TRBJ1-5, with D perhaps matching TRBD1 (6 bases). This CDR3 contains 14 residues. CDR3 nucleotides: TGTGCCAGCAGCTTAGGACAGCTTAATCAGCCCCAGCATTTT. As protein: CASSLGQLNQPQHF.

The chain has TRBV20-1 and TRBJ2-5; TRBD2 matches at 12 bases. V was clipped by 6 bases and J by 6 bases; unmatched bases: 11. Germline assignment: CDR1 DFQATT and CDR2 SNEGSKA (reference sequence). The CDR3 contains 15 residues. The CDR3 nucleotides are TGCAGTGCCATGACTAGCGGGGGCCCCGGAAAGACCCAGTACTTC. Amino acids: CSAMTSGGPGKTQYF.

The chain uses TRBV20-1 and TRBJ2-7, with TRBD2 identical over 16 bases. With V trimmed by 3 bases and J by 5 bases, 7 bases remained unmatched. The germline CDR1 and CDR2 sequences are DFQATT and SNEGSKA (reference sequence). The CDR3 has 16 amino acids. CDR3 DNA: TGCAGTGCTAGGAACCCCGGGACTAGCGGGAGGGACGAGCAGTACTTC. Translating it yields CSARNPGTSGRDEQYF.

This clonotype was seen at least ten times. The chain has TRBV19 and TRBJ1-5, with D possibly TRBD1 on 6 matching bases. Trimming cost V 6 bases and J 0 bases, with 12 bases left between them. Germline values: CDR1 LNHDA, CDR2 SQIVND (reference sequence). The CDR3 runs to 15 residues. In DNA form, the CDR3 reads TGTGCCAGTAGGGAGACAGGTTATAGCAATCAGCCCCAGCATTTT. Protein product: CASRETGYSNQPQHF.

V is TRBV19 and J is TRBJ1-5; D gene uncertain. Trimming left V 1 base short and J 9 bases short, with 7 bases between. This CDR3 is 12 amino acids long. Germline V gene lookup returns CDR1 LNHDA and CDR2 SQIVND (reference sequence). DNA of the CDR3: TGTGCCAGTAGTATAGGCATGATGCCCCAGCATTTT. Translating gives CASSIGMMPQHF.

This clonotype has more than one count but fewer than ten. This chain uses TRBV29-1 with TRBJ2-6; tentatively, D is TRBD2 (6 bases). V lost 4 bases and J 2 bases, leaving 9 bases between the germline ends. This CDR3 contains 14 residues. Germline V gene lookup returns CDR1 SQVTM and CDR2 ANQGSEA. The CDR3 nucleotides read TGCAGCGTTGGTTCGGGGGCTGGGGCCAACGTCCTGACTTTC. It translates to CSVGSGAGANVLTF.

This clonotype was counted many times. The V call is TRBV24-1, the J call TRBJ2-2, with D maybe TRBD1 (5 bases). CDR1 is KGHDR, CDR2 SFDVKD, per germline. The CDR3 runs 12 residues. Trimming left V 11 bases short and J 2 bases short, with 8 bases between. The CDR3 DNA follows: TGTGCCAGCCAGGGCAACACCGGGGAGCTGTTTTTT. Its protein product is CASQGNTGELFF.

This clonotype was found many times. V usage is TRBV30 and J usage is TRBJ1-4; D remains ambiguous. The length of the CDR3 is 12 residues. The germline V gene has CDR1 GTSNPN and CDR2 SVGIG (reference sequence). Trimming removed 3 bases from V and 8 bases from J, with 10 bases in between. Here the CDR3 DNA reads TGTGCCTGGAGGCTAGGACTGGAAAAACTGTTTTTT. Its protein is CAWRLGLEKLFF.

This clonotype was counted a few times. The V and J genes are TRBV5-1 and TRBJ1-1, with D perhaps matching TRBD1 (6 bases). Germline V CDR1 and CDR2: SGHRS, YFSETQ. CDR3 length: 13 amino acids. V lost 3 bases to trimming and J lost 5 bases, with 11 bases between them. CDR3 bases: TGCGCCAGCAGCTGGGGGGGGGCGACTGAAGCTTTCTTT. As protein: CASSWGGATEAFF. Full variable domain (outside the CDR3, taken from reference TRBV5-1 and TRBJ1-1): KAGVTQTPRYLIKTRGQQVTLSCSPISGHRSVSWYQQTPGQGLQFLFEYFSETQRNKGNFPGRFSGRQFSNSRSEMNVSTLELGDSALYLCASSWGGATEAFFGQGTRLTVV.